This T cell receptor (beta chain) was identified in a study of human T cells and chemical hapten exposure. The time point denotes: pre-sensitization, week 0. This sample's treatment: therapeutic diphenylcyclopropenone sensitization with weekly scalp DPC. V lost 3 bases to trimming and J lost 2 bases; unmatched junction nucleotides: 8. This CDR3 is built from 15 residues. Germline V lookup: CDR1 DFQATT, CDR2 SNEGSKA (reference sequence). The study used a library that attached unique molecular identifiers to individual cDNA molecules. Using its own MiXCR run on the RACE reads, TCRdb lists one record per CDR3 protein. The sample has fewer than 300,000 distinct CDR3 sequences; about 8.6% are singletons.

This chain joins TRBV20-1 and TRBJ2-3, with 7 bases aligning to TRBD2. This clonotype originated in a woman in her forties with alopecia areata. Some clones in this sample may be carry-over from other donors' samples. The sequencing here drew on whole blood, taken in connection with sensitization to the hapten diphenylcyclopropenone (DPC). The CDR3 nucleotides read TGCAGTGCTAGTCCGGGGGGACTTTTCACAGATACGCAGTATTTT. It encodes CSASPGGLFTDTQYF.